The 25 T cell receptor beta chains given below trace back to one sample, sequenced in a study of early T cells in non-severe SARS-CoV-2 infection (dated by TCRdb to 2020 to 2023). The library came from 5' RACE. Sequencer: NextSeq 500. The raw public reads went through TCRdb reprocessing: fastp at Q25, MiXCR clone calling, in-frame beta chains kept. Every distinct CDR3 protein forms one entry, paired with its most common genes and DNA. This sample holds roughly 80,000 distinct CDR3 sequences; about 14% were observed only once. The top ten clones comprise under 4% of the sample. Material for sequencing was whole blood. These receptors were collected from an adult who was a healthcare worker with PCR-confirmed SARS-CoV-2 infection or an uninfected control (not recorded which).

This clonotype was counted between two and nine times. CDR3: CASSQDRYYEQYF. The CDR3 DNA follows: TGCGCCAGCAGCCAAGATCGATACTACGAGCAGTACTTC. V is TRBV4-1 and J is TRBJ2-7; D uncertain. The CDR3 totals 13 residues. V was clipped by 0 bases and J by 3 bases, with 6 bases between them. Germline CDR1 is MGHRA and CDR2 is YSYEKL.

This clonotype was found many times. The rearrangement links TRBV12-3 or TRBV12-4 to TRBJ2-6; D gene ambiguous. The CDR3 is made up of 13 amino acids. The V gene lost 7 bases and the J gene lost 7 bases, with 11 bases spanning the gap. The CDR3 sequence is CASMGTGANVLTF. CDR3 bases: TGTGCCAGCATGGGCACGGGTGCCAACGTCCTGACTTTC.

On this clonotype: With a much larger clone just one base away, this may be a read error. The chain joins TRBV7-8 to TRBJ2-1; D may be TRBD2 (5 bases). Germline CDR1 reads SGHVS; CDR2 reads FQNEAQ. V lost 5 bases and J 8 bases, leaving 13 bases between the germline ends. The CDR3 is 13 residues long. The CDR3 is CASSGGVMDEQFF. The CDR3 DNA follows: TGTGCCAGCAGCGGAGGTGTGATGGATGAGCAGTTCTTC.

This clonotype was seen a handful of times. The genes are TRBV11-2 and TRBJ2-5; 7 positions match TRBD1. The V segment lost 5 bases and the J segment 7 bases; nucleotides outside the gene matches: 7. The CDR3 extends over 13 amino acids. The germline V gene has CDR1 SGHAT and CDR2 FQNNGV. The DNA for the CDR3 is TGTGCCAGCAGCCACGGGACAGAAGGGACCCAGTACTTC. Its protein product is CASSHGTEGTQYF. Together with reference TRBV11-2 and TRBJ2-5, the CDR3 gives the full variable domain: EAGVAQSPRYKIIEKRQSVAFWCNPISGHATLYWYQQILGQGPKLLIQFQNNGVVDDSQLPKDRFSAERLKGVDSTLKIQPAKLEDSAVYLCASSHGTEGTQYFGPGTRLLVL.

This clonotype was seen ten or more times. The chain employs TRBV4-2 and TRBJ1-1; a possible D gene is TRBD1 (5 bases). The CDR3 loop spans 16 amino acids. The V end lost 0 bases, the J end lost 3 bases, and 14 bases lay between the germline ends. Per germline, CDR1 LGHNA and CDR2 YNFKEQ. CDR3 protein: CASSQDIGGLDTEAFF. CDR3 coding DNA: TGTGCCAGCAGCCAAGATATTGGGGGGTTAGACACTGAAGCTTTCTTT.

The rearrangement joins TRBV29-1 to TRBJ2-3; 12 bases align to TRBD2. With 5 bases clipped from V and 5 bases from J, the junction kept 5 bases outside the gene matches. CDR1 and CDR2 (germline): SQVTM, ANQGSEA. The CDR3 is 14 amino acids. The CDR3 spells CSVLTSGGEDTQYF. The CDR3 DNA sequence: TGCAGCGTTCTGACTAGCGGGGGTGAAGATACGCAGTATTTT.

This clonotype was seen only a few times. The chain has TRBV7-6 and TRBJ2-7; weak D call: TRBD2 (6 bases). Looked up from germline, CDR1 is SGHVS and CDR2 is FNYEAQ. CDR3 size: 13 residues. V lost 5 bases and J 7 bases, leaving 15 bases between the germline ends. CDR3 DNA: TGTGCCAGCAGCCTCAGCGGGCCTGGGGAGCAGTACTTC. Protein product: CASSLSGPGEQYF.

This clonotype occurred a few times. At one end, the junction sequence differs from germline, possibly due to a read error. V gene TRBV29-1 combines with J gene TRBJ2-3, with 8 bases identical to TRBD2. From germline, CDR1 is SQVTM and CDR2 ANQGSEA. This CDR3 contains 15 residues. The CDR3 sequence: CSARTGGAVTDTQYF. The CDR3 bases are TGTAGCGCACGCACCGGGGGGGCCGTAACAGATACGCAGTATTTT.

This clonotype was detected ten times or more. The chain couples TRBV11-2 to TRBJ2-5; TRBD2 matches at 14 bases. CDR3 size: 15 residues. Germline lookup yields CDR1 SGHAT and CDR2 FQNNGV. Losses at the gene ends were 3 bases for V and 4 bases for J; bases not matched to a gene: 1. The CDR3: CASSFGLAGGETQYF. The CDR3 DNA follows: TGTGCCAGCAGCTTCGGACTAGCGGGAGGAGAGACCCAGTACTTC.

The rearrangement uses TRBV19 and TRBJ1-5; D might be TRBD1 (6 bases). This CDR3 spans 14 amino acids. CDR1 LNHDA and CDR2 SQIVND come from the germline V gene (reference sequence). The V and J ends lost 5 bases and 4 bases respectively, with 12 bases between them. This CDR3 is CASSPHRVNQPQHF. CDR3 sequence (DNA): TGTGCCAGTAGTCCACACAGGGTTAATCAGCCCCAGCATTTT.

Remarks on this clonotype: A much bigger clone sits one base away, suggesting this may be a read error. This chain uses TRBV6-5 with TRBJ1-2; a possible D gene is TRBD1 (5 bases). Between the trimmed V and J ends, which lost 7 bases and 0 bases, there was a span of 9 bases. CDR1 is MNHEY, CDR2 SVGAGI, per germline. CDR3 length equals 13 residues. This chain's CDR3 is CASTWTTNYGYTF. The CDR3 coding sequence is TGTGCCAGCACCTGGACAACTAACTATGGCTACACCTTC.

V and J are TRBV29-1 and TRBJ2-3; 7 bases align to TRBD2. The J segment lost 8 bases and the V segment lost 2 bases, leaving 1 base of the junction unmatched. Germline V gene lookup returns CDR1 SQVTM and CDR2 ANQGSEA. The CDR3 loop spans 11 amino acids. CDR3 protein: CSVESGGTQYF. The CDR3 DNA is TGCAGCGTTGAATCGGGGGGTACGCAGTATTTT.

This clonotype was counted at least ten times. The rearrangement uses TRBV2 and TRBJ2-7; 10 bases map to TRBD1. CDR1 and CDR2 from the germline V gene are SNHLY and FYNNEI. The CDR3 covers 14 residues. V gave up 6 bases and J gave up 2 bases; unmatched junction bases: 4. The CDR3 sequence: CASSATGGTYEQYF. In DNA form, the CDR3 reads TGTGCCAGCAGCGCGACAGGGGGCACCTACGAGCAGTACTTC.

This clonotype was counted only a few times. V is TRBV27 and J is TRBJ2-4, with D tentatively TRBD1 (5 bases). V was pared by 5 bases and J by 5 bases, with 19 bases between. The length of the CDR3 is 16 residues. Per the germline V gene, CDR1 is MNHEY and CDR2 is SMNVEV (reference sequence). The CDR3 DNA follows: TGTGCCAGCAGTCCTCCGCCCCTTCAGGGTGAAAACATTCAGTACTTC. It is translated as CASSPPPLQGENIQYF.

For the CDR3, the DNA is TGTGCCAGCTCACGACGGACAGGGTCCGATTATGGCTACACCTTC. This translates into CASSRRTGSDYGYTF. The chain links TRBV18 to TRBJ1-2; TRBD1 matches 8 bases. Germline CDR1 KGHSH, CDR2 LQKENI. The V segment lost 4 bases and the J segment 5 bases; nucleotides outside the gene matches: 9. The CDR3 is made up of 15 amino acids.

This clonotype was seen at least ten times. This chain connects TRBV20-1 to TRBJ1-1; D not certain. Deletions cut 8 bases from V and 1 base from J, with 11 bases between. This CDR3 has 12 amino acids. CDR1 is DFQATT and CDR2 is SNEGSKA in the germline V gene (reference sequence). The CDR3 DNA reads as TGCAGTTTCACGAGAACGAACACTGAAGCTTTCTTT. It encodes CSFTRTNTEAFF.

This clonotype has a count of ten or more. The genes are TRBV7-9 and TRBJ2-1, with a tentative D call TRBD1 (6 bases). V was trimmed by 6 bases and J by 4 bases, leaving 13 bases between them. CDR3 length equals 14 residues. Germline values: CDR1 SEHNR, CDR2 FQNEAQ (reference sequence). CDR3 amino acids: CASSQDRGYNEQFF. In nucleotides, the CDR3 is TGTGCCAGCAGTCAGGACAGAGGATACAATGAGCAGTTCTTC.

This clonotype was seen many times. The gene calls are TRBV6-5 and TRBJ2-5; 8 nucleotides match TRBD1. Unmatched junction bases numbered 19, after V lost 0 bases and J lost 4 bases. Germline V gene sequence: CDR1 MNHEY, CDR2 SVGAGI. There are 20 residues in the CDR3. CDR3 coding DNA: TGTGCCAGCAGTTACTCCAAGGTTTTAGAGACAGGGGAGGTCGCAGAGACCCAGTACTTC. Residues: CASSYSKVLETGEVAETQYF.

The chain has TRBV11-3 and TRBJ2-3, with 7 bases lining up with TRBD1. CDR3 length equals 15 residues. Trimming cost V 5 bases and J 3 bases; bases outside gene matches: 8. Germline values: CDR1 SGHNT, CDR2 YENEEA. CDR3: CASSQGVAKTDTQYF. The DNA for the CDR3 is TGTGCCAGCAGCCAGGGGGTAGCGAAAACAGATACGCAGTATTTT.

This clonotype was seen ten or more times. This chain joins TRBV11-2 and TRBJ2-7; D gene uncertain. The CDR3 covers 11 residues. CDR1 and CDR2 (germline): SGHAT, FQNNGV. V lost 2 bases and J 2 bases, leaving 1 base between the germline ends. This chain's CDR3 is CASSLTYEQYF. The CDR3 DNA reads TGTGCCAGCAGCTTAACCTACGAGCAGTACTTC.

This clonotype was recorded a few times. The chain recombines TRBV2 with TRBJ1-4; no clear D. Germline V CDR1 and CDR2: SNHLY, FYNNEI. The CDR3 totals 13 residues. Trimming stripped 7 bases from V and 7 bases from J, with 13 bases between. The CDR3 sequence: CASTILLLEKLFF. The CDR3 bases are TGTGCCAGCACCATACTTCTCCTTGAAAAACTGTTTTTT.

V usage is TRBV28 and J usage is TRBJ2-1; tentatively, D is TRBD1 (5 bases). This CDR3 region has 12 residues. Germline V gives CDR1 MDHEN, CDR2 SYDVKM. V lost 5 bases and J lost 14, with 16 bases in between. CDR3 residues: CASSPGRPEEFF. For the CDR3, the DNA is TGTGCCAGCAGTCCAGGGCGCCCAGAGGAGTTCTTC.

This clonotype was counted ten times or more. The rearrangement uses TRBV6-4 and TRBJ2-1; 8 bases agree with TRBD2. Per germline, CDR1 MRHNA and CDR2 SNTAGT. The CDR3 spans 13 residues. V was clipped by 6 bases and J by 5 bases; unmatched bases: 3. DNA of the CDR3: TGTGCCAGCAGCGGGGGGGCTCACAATGAGCAGTTCTTC. Its translation is CASSGGAHNEQFF.

J is TRBJ2-6 and V is TRBV18; D gene unclear. This CDR3 has 16 residues. The V end was cut by 1 base, the J end by 2 bases, with 9 bases between. The germline V gene encodes CDR1 KGHSH and CDR2 LQKENI. This chain's CDR3 is CASSPLPSAGANVLTF. In nucleotides, the CDR3 is TGTGCCAGCTCACCACTTCCATCGGCTGGGGCCAACGTCCTGACTTTC.

This clonotype was observed at least ten times. The J gene is TRBJ1-1, the V gene TRBV6-5; D gene ambiguous. Germline lookup yields CDR1 MNHEY and CDR2 SVGAGI. This CDR3 contains 14 residues. V was shortened by 6 bases and J by 8 bases, with 19 bases between the two germline ends. Here the CDR3 DNA reads TGTGCCAGCAGAAAAAGGATGGGTCCTGGAGAAGCTTTCTTT. It encodes CASRKRMGPGEAFF.